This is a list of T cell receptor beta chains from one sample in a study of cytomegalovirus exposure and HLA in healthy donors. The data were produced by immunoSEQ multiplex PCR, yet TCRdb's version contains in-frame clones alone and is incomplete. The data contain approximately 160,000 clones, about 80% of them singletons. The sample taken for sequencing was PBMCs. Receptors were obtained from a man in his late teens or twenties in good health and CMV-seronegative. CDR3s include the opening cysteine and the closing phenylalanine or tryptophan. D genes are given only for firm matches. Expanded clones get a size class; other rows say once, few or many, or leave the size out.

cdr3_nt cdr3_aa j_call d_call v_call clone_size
TGCGCCAGCCGACAGGGTTCGCAAGATACGCAGTATTTT CASRQGSQDTQYF TRBJ2-3 TRBD1 TRBV10-2 -
TGTGCCAGCAGCTGGGGACATGAGAACACTGAAGCTTTCTTT CASSWGHENTEAFF TRBJ1-1 - TRBV5-4 -
TGTGCCAGCAGCTCGTACAGGAGAAATGAGCAGTTCTTC CASSSYRRNEQFF TRBJ2-1 - TRBV7-9 once
TGTGCCAGCAGCTCGGAGCGCCGGGAGACCCAGTACTTC CASSSERRETQYF TRBJ2-5 - TRBV11-2 once
TGCGCCAGCAGCCAGGGACTAGCGGGGGCGCGCAATGAGCAGTTCTTC CASSQGLAGARNEQFF TRBJ2-1 TRBD2 TRBV4-1 -
TGTGCCAGCAGCTTAAGGACAGGGGATGGCTACACCTTC CASSLRTGDGYTF TRBJ1-2 TRBD1 TRBV9 -
TGTGCCAGCGGAGGGGGCGCGGAAGAGACCCAGTACTTC CASGGGAEETQYF TRBJ2-5 - TRBV28 -
TGCGCCAGCAGCCAAGGGATATTAGCGGGGTCGGAGACCCAGTACTTC CASSQGILAGSETQYF TRBJ2-5 TRBD2 TRBV4-1 -
TGTGCCAGCAGCCCCCAGAGCGGGGGGAACACCGGGGAGCTGTTTTTT CASSPQSGGNTGELFF TRBJ2-2 TRBD2 TRBV7-3 -
TGTGCCAGCAGCGTAGAGGGGACAGGAGGCGGGTATTTT CASSVEGTGGGYF TRBJ2-3 TRBD1 TRBV9 -
TGTGCCAGCAGCCCTAACAACTATGGCTACACCTTC CASSPNNYGYTF TRBJ1-2 - TRBV5-4 -
TGTGCCAGCAGTGGGGGGGACTCCTCCTACGAGCAGTACTTC CASSGGDSSYEQYF TRBJ2-7 - TRBV2 once
TGTGCCAGCTCCCCACAGGGGGCAAATACTGAAGCTTTCTTT CASSPQGANTEAFF TRBJ1-1 TRBD1 TRBV18 -
TGTGCCAGCAGCATGACATTCGGGACTCCAGAGAGGTACGAGCAGTACTTC CASSMTFGTPERYEQYF TRBJ2-7 - TRBV7-8 -
TGTGCCAGCAGCTTATTAAGACAGGCGATTAGAGGCAATGAGCAGTTCTTC CASSLLRQAIRGNEQFF TRBJ2-1 - TRBV7-8 -
TGTGCCAGCAGTTCCGGACAGGGGGTAGGGAACACCATATATTTT CASSSGQGVGNTIYF TRBJ1-3 TRBD1 TRBV28 -
TGTGCCAGCAGCTTAGGGCAGGGGGCCATGAATGAGCAGTTCTTC CASSLGQGAMNEQFF TRBJ2-1 TRBD1 TRBV7-2 -
TGTGCCATCAGTGAACTAAACACTGAAGCTTTCTTT CAISELNTEAFF TRBJ1-1 - TRBV10-3 -
TGTGCCAGCAGCGGGGGGGGATTAGGCACTGAAGCTTTCTTT CASSGGGLGTEAFF TRBJ1-1 - TRBV7-9 -
TGCAGCGTTGAAGATCTGAGAGACAGACCCTACGAGCAGTACTTC CSVEDLRDRPYEQYF TRBJ2-7 - TRBV29-1 few
TGTGCCAGCAGTCCAGGACAGGGAGGGACTGAAGCTTTCTTC CASSPGQGGTEAFF TRBJ1-1 TRBD1 TRBV6-5 -
TGTGCCAGCAGCGTAGGGGGGGGTTGGTCGGGCACAGATACGCAGTATTTT CASSVGGGWSGTDTQYF TRBJ2-3 TRBD2 TRBV9 -
TGTGCCAGCAGTTTATGGAGCGGGAGGTACGAGCAGTACTTC CASSLWSGRYEQYF TRBJ2-7 TRBD2 TRBV28 -
TGTGCCAGCAGCTTGGCCGCCGGACAGTATTCACCCCTCCACTTT CASSLAAGQYSPLHF TRBJ1-6 - TRBV5-6 -
TGTGCCAGCAGCTCGATAGCGGGAGGACAAGCGAATGAGCAGTTCTTC CASSSIAGGQANEQFF TRBJ2-1 TRBD2 TRBV7-9 few
TGTGCCCTATCCGATTCGAGGGAGGGAGGAGAGACCCAGTACTTC CALSDSREGGETQYF TRBJ2-5 TRBD2 TRBV5-4 -
TGCGCCAGCAGCCCGACAGGGGGTACCACTGAAGCTTTCTTT CASSPTGGTTEAFF TRBJ1-1 TRBD1 TRBV10-2 -
TGTGCCAGCAGCGTAGAAGCGGGAGATGGGACAGATACGCAGTATTTT CASSVEAGDGTDTQYF TRBJ2-3 TRBD2 TRBV9 -
TGTGCCAGTAGGACAGTGGGACAGGGAAGTTCAGATACGCAGTATTTT CASRTVGQGSSDTQYF TRBJ2-3 TRBD1 TRBV19 -
TGTGCCAGCAGCCAAGTTCGGACAGAGTACCAAGAGACCCAGTACTTC CASSQVRTEYQETQYF TRBJ2-5 - TRBV4-2 once
TGCGCCAGCAGAGACAGGGTACACCACTCTGGAAACACCATATATTTT CASRDRVHHSGNTIYF TRBJ1-3 TRBD1 TRBV10-1 few
TGTGCCTGGAGTGGACAGGGGGCGGCCCAAGAGACCCAGTACTTC CAWSGQGAAQETQYF TRBJ2-5 TRBD1 TRBV30 once